These 25 T cell receptor beta chains share one sample of origin, sequenced in a study of post-analysis software for immune sequencing data. General study points: Patients showed TRBV5-6, TRBV5-1 and TRBV20-1 among four to six TRBV segments more frequent than in controls.

The library was made from cDNA and included unique molecular identifiers. MiXCR was run by TCRdb on the PCR reads, yielding one entry per CDR3 protein. The table lists about 190,000 distinct CDR3 sequences, 29% of them singletons. These TCRs are of unknown antigen specificity. Sequencing used blood. Every receptor here comes from a girl under 18 with multiple sclerosis.

The genes are TRBV11-2 and TRBJ2-5; 14 bases match TRBD2. The CDR3 is 16 residues long. Germline V CDR1 and CDR2: SGHAT, FQNNGV. J lost 5 bases, V lost 4 bases, and 6 bases had no gene match. CDR3 residues: CASSYRLAGGHETQYF. In DNA, the CDR3 is TGTGCCAGCAGCTACCGACTAGCGGGGGGGCACGAGACCCAGTACTTC.

The chain uses TRBV20-1 and TRBJ1-2, with D perhaps matching TRBD1 (6 bases). The CDR3 contains 15 residues. Germline CDR1 DFQATT, CDR2 SNEGSKA (reference sequence). For the CDR3, the DNA is TGCAGCGGCAGGGAGGTCAGGGGATCTAGTAGTGGCTACACCTTC. This encodes CSGREVRGSSSGYTF.

Ten or more counts support this clonotype. V and J are TRBV7-9 and TRBJ1-2, with TRBD1 matching 7 bases. The trim removed 5 bases at V and 11 bases at J, leaving 11 bases unmatched. Germline V CDR1 and CDR2: SEHNR, FQNEAQ (reference sequence). The CDR3 has 13 residues. The CDR3 is CASSQIDREYYTF. Here the CDR3 DNA reads TGTGCCAGCAGCCAGATCGACAGGGAATATTACACCTTC.

This clonotype was observed a handful of times. The J gene is TRBJ1-3, the V gene TRBV10-3; D remains ambiguous. Germline CDR1 is ENHRY and CDR2 is SYGVKD. V lost 0 bases and J 1 base, leaving 10 bases between the germline ends. The CDR3 extends over 16 amino acids. CDR3 amino acids: CAISESGVKSGNTIYF. As DNA, the CDR3 is TGTGCCATCAGTGAGTCGGGAGTAAAGTCTGGAAACACCATATATTTT.

The chain combines TRBV5-1 with TRBJ1-1; 8 bases line up with TRBD1. From germline, CDR1 is SGHRS and CDR2 YFSETQ. This CDR3 region has 17 residues. V shed 5 bases and J 0 bases; nucleotides not matched to a gene: 12. The CDR3 loop is CASRPRGQGIMNTEAFF. CDR3 in DNA: TGCGCCAGCAGACCTCGTGGACAGGGTATAATGAACACTGAAGCTTTCTTT.

The table lists this clonotype with many counts. V usage is TRBV7-9 and J usage is TRBJ1-2, with a possible D match to TRBD1 (6 bases). The V end was cut by 6 bases, the J end by 3 bases, with 17 bases between. This CDR3 contains 15 residues. CDR1 SEHNR and CDR2 FQNEAQ come from the germline V gene (reference sequence). The CDR3 region has the DNA TGTGCCAGCAGAGGGTCGGGGGCGCGGGACTATGGCTACACCTTC. Its translation is CASRGSGARDYGYTF.

This clonotype occurred a few times. The chain is built from TRBV6-2 or TRBV6-3 and TRBJ1-6; 8 bases are a match to TRBD1. V lost 7 bases to trimming and J lost 9 bases; unmatched junction nucleotides: 5. Germline V gene data show CDR1 as MNHEY and CDR2 as SVGEGT. This CDR3 region has 13 residues. This CDR3 reads CASTRQGSSPLHF. CDR3 nucleotide sequence: TGTGCCAGCACCCGACAGGGGAGTTCACCCCTCCACTTT.

This clonotype was found a few times. The chain carries TRBV7-9 and TRBJ2-1; D gene uncertain. Per the germline V gene, CDR1 is SEHNR and CDR2 is FQNEAQ (reference sequence). V shed 4 bases and J shed 2 bases, with 9 bases lying between them. The CDR3 consists of 14 residues. The CDR3 DNA follows: TGTGCCAGCAGCTCGGAGAGTACCTACAATGAGCAGTTCTTC. This codes for CASSSESTYNEQFF.

V usage is TRBV27 and J usage is TRBJ2-2, with a tentative D call TRBD2 (5 bases). The CDR3 consists of 16 residues. Per the germline V gene, CDR1 is MNHEY and CDR2 is SMNVEV (reference sequence). Trimming took off 9 bases at V and 4 bases at J, with 21 bases between the two ends. As DNA, the CDR3 is TGTGCCAGGGTGGGGAACCTGGGCGAGGGCACCGGGGAGCTGTTTTTT. This codes for CARVGNLGEGTGELFF.

This clonotype was detected many times. V gene TRBV6-5 combines with J gene TRBJ2-5; TRBD2 agrees at 8 bases. The length of the CDR3 is 15 residues. V shed 4 bases, J shed 0 bases, and the junction held 4 bases outside the gene matches. The germline V gene has CDR1 MNHEY and CDR2 SVGAGI. CDR3 region: CASSLASGYQETQYF. The CDR3 DNA reads as TGTGCCAGCAGTTTGGCTAGCGGGTACCAAGAGACCCAGTACTTC.

The CDR3 spells CASSLADISNQPQHF. In DNA, the CDR3 is TGTGCCAGCAGTTTAGCGGACATTAGCAATCAGCCCCAGCATTTT. J is TRBJ1-5 and V is TRBV12-3 or TRBV12-4, with a tentative D call TRBD1 (5 bases). The CDR3 sequence is 15 residues long. The V end lost 0 bases, the J end lost 0 bases, and 6 bases lay between the germline ends.

A few counts support this clonotype. The rearrangement joins TRBV25-1 to TRBJ1-2; D possibly corresponds to TRBD1 (5 bases). The CDR3 length is 13 residues. V lost 6 bases and J 8 bases, leaving 16 bases between the germline ends. Germline V gene sequence: CDR1 MGHDK, CDR2 SYGVNS. The CDR3 sequence is CASSEGQDNGYTF. The CDR3 DNA reads as TGTGCCAGCAGCGAGGGTCAGGACAACGGCTACACCTTC.

This clonotype was seen at least ten times. The chain couples TRBV5-1 to TRBJ2-7; 7 bases agree with TRBD1. V gave up 4 bases and J gave up 4 bases; unmatched junction bases: 8. The germline V gene has CDR1 SGHRS and CDR2 YFSETQ. The CDR3 contains 14 residues. CDR3 residues: CASSPPGQQYEQYF. Written as DNA, the CDR3 is TGCGCCAGCAGCCCGCCGGGACAGCAATACGAGCAGTACTTC.

This clonotype appeared many times. The J gene is TRBJ2-3, the V gene TRBV5-1, with 13 bases fitting TRBD2. Germline CDR1 reads SGHRS; CDR2 reads YFSETQ. This CDR3 contains 15 residues. The ends lost 4 bases at V and 4 bases at J; junction bases unmatched: 3. The CDR3 nucleotides read TGCGCCAGCAGCGCCGGACTAGCGGGGGCAGATACGCAGTATTTT. Protein: CASSAGLAGADTQYF.

This clonotype was counted ten times or more. The chain is built from TRBV7-2 and TRBJ2-7; TRBD1 is a possible D gene (5 bases). The CDR3 length is 14 residues. Germline CDR1 is SGHTA and CDR2 is FQGNSA. Trimming removed 5 bases at V and 0 bases at J, with 11 bases between. CDR3 residues: CASSRRQRSYEQYF. The DNA of the CDR3 is TGTGCCAGCAGCCGTCGACAGCGCTCCTACGAGCAGTACTTC.

This chain connects TRBV29-1 to TRBJ2-3; 8 bases are a match to TRBD1. The germline V gene has CDR1 SQVTM and CDR2 ANQGSEA. The CDR3 runs to 15 residues. J gave up 0 bases and V 4 bases, and 6 bases lay outside the gene matches. CDR3 coding DNA: TGCAGCGTTGGTGGGACAGGCACTAGCACAGATACGCAGTATTTT. Its translation is CSVGGTGTSTDTQYF.

The chain links TRBV7-3 to TRBJ2-2; a weak D match, TRBD2 (7 bases). The germline V gene encodes CDR1 SGHTA and CDR2 FQGTGA. V shed 5 bases and J shed 5 bases, with 15 bases lying between them. This CDR3 has 15 amino acids. The CDR3 loop reads CASSMARGGTGELFF. CDR3 DNA sequence: TGTGCCAGCAGCATGGCAAGGGGGGGTACCGGGGAGCTGTTTTTT.

This sequence joins TRBV29-1 and TRBJ1-1; D gene ambiguous. The V gene's germline CDR1 is SQVTM and CDR2 ANQGSEA. The CDR3 has 12 residues. Trimming cost V 5 bases and J 6 bases, with 13 bases left between them. The CDR3 DNA is TGCAGCGTTCGCGAGGTTAGGGCTGAAGCTTTCTTT. Its protein product is CSVREVRAEAFF.

Only a few counts were recorded for this clonotype. The chain is built from TRBV6-6 and TRBJ2-3; 7 nucleotides align to TRBD1. The germline V gene has CDR1 MNHNY and CDR2 SVGAGI (reference sequence). This CDR3 is built from 14 residues. J lost 1 base, V lost 10 bases, and 8 bases had no gene match. The CDR3 coding sequence is TGTGCCATTAACAGGGGCTGGGGCACAGATACGCAGTATTTT. This sequence encodes CAINRGWGTDTQYF.

This clonotype appeared many times. The chain employs TRBV5-1 and TRBJ2-5; 14 nucleotides agree with TRBD2. From germline, CDR1 is SGHRS and CDR2 YFSETQ. The CDR3 has 15 amino acids. V dropped 4 bases and J dropped 9; count of bases not matched to a gene: 8. The chain's CDR3 is CASSEGLAGAEAQYF. In DNA form, the CDR3 reads TGCGCCAGCAGCGAGGGACTAGCGGGAGCCGAGGCCCAGTACTTC.

Concerning this clonotype itself: This could be a read error, since a much larger clone is one nucleotide away. The chain carries TRBV15 and TRBJ2-7; 7 bases agree with TRBD2. The CDR3 totals 17 residues. Germline-derived CDR1 and CDR2 are LNHNV and YYDKDF (reference sequence). The ends lost 1 base at V and 0 bases at J; junction bases unmatched: 9. The CDR3 reads CATSRGPAGKYSYEQYF. The CDR3 region has the DNA TGTGCCACCAGCAGAGGGCCAGCGGGGAAATACTCCTACGAGCAGTACTTC.

The genes are TRBV19 and TRBJ2-3, with a possible D match to TRBD2 (6 bases). The CDR3 totals 17 residues. V lost 3 bases and J lost 2, with 18 bases in between. CDR1 LNHDA and CDR2 SQIVND come from the germline V gene (reference sequence). CDR3 protein: CASSIGSGLYNTDTQYF. CDR3 coding DNA: TGTGCCAGTAGTATCGGGTCGGGACTCTATAACACAGATACGCAGTATTTT.

This clonotype was seen a handful of times. CDR3: CASSPQGARGYTF. The CDR3 DNA is TGTGCCAGCAGCCCCCAGGGGGCCCGCGGCTACACCTTC. V gene TRBV7-6 combines with J gene TRBJ1-2; 8 bases match TRBD1. The CDR3 covers 13 residues. With 5 bases clipped from V and 8 bases from J, the junction kept 7 bases outside the gene matches. Germline V gene sequence: CDR1 SGHVS, CDR2 FNYEAQ.

This clonotype was counted ten times or more. J is TRBJ2-1 and V is TRBV28; a possible D gene is TRBD1 (5 bases). This CDR3 has 12 amino acids. Germline V lookup: CDR1 MDHEN, CDR2 SYDVKM. V dropped 7 bases and J dropped 4 bases, with 8 bases sitting between them. The CDR3 coding sequence is TGTGCCAGCAACACAGGTTACAATGAGCAGTTCTTC. This encodes CASNTGYNEQFF.

V is TRBV5-6 and J is TRBJ1-1; TRBD1 might be the D (6 bases). CDR3 length equals 14 residues. From germline, CDR1 is SGHDT and CDR2 YYEEEE. V was trimmed by 2 bases and J by 5 bases, leaving 13 bases between them. The chain's CDR3 is CASSLPGQPTEAFF. The DNA for the CDR3 is TGTGCCAGCAGCTTACCAGGACAGCCGACTGAAGCTTTCTTT.